This passage covers 10 T cell receptor beta chains from one sample sequenced in a study of shared clonotypes between healthy human individuals. Produced via immunoSEQ multiplex PCR; TCRdb's table is partial and in-frame only. Of around 990,000 clones listed, about 80% are singletons. Source material: memory CD4+ T cells from PBMCs. Sample subset: CD45RA-negative fraction. Receptor source: a man younger than 35 in good health. Some clones in this sample may be carry-over from other donors' samples.

This clone was observed once. The genes are TRBV29-1 and TRBJ2-5, with D perhaps being TRBD1 or TRBD2 (6 bases each). CDR3 length equals 16 residues. Germline CDR1 SQVTM, CDR2 ANQGSEA. The V end was cut by 1 base, the J end by 4 bases, with 19 bases between. CDR3 region: CSVEGGRGGGRETQYF. The CDR3, as DNA: TGCAGCGTTGAAGGGGGGCGTGGGGGAGGAAGAGAGACCCAGTACTTC.

The chain is built from TRBV7-3 and TRBJ2-2; D possibly corresponds to TRBD1 (6 bases). The length of the CDR3 is 16 residues. The germline CDR1 and CDR2 sequences are SGHTA and FQGTGA. V shed 6 bases and J shed 4 bases, with 18 bases lying between them. The CDR3: CASSHNSAGVTGELFF. The CDR3 bases are TGTGCCAGCAGTCACAATTCCGCAGGGGTCACCGGGGAGCTGTTTTTT.

This chain joins TRBV7-9 and TRBJ2-4, with D possibly being TRBD2 (5 bases). The CDR3 totals 14 residues. V lost 5 bases and J 10 bases, leaving 18 bases between the germline ends. CDR1 and CDR2 (germline): SEHNR, FQNEAQ (reference sequence). The CDR3 sequence is CASSPGGLWIIQYF. DNA of the CDR3: TGTGCCAGCAGCCCGGGCGGACTCTGGATTATTCAGTACTTC. The complete variable domain, with remaining parts taken from reference TRBV7-9 and TRBJ2-4, reads DTGVSQNPRHKITKRGQNVTFRCDPISEHNRLYWYRQTLGQGPEFLTYFQNEAQLEKSRLLSDRFSAERPKGSFSTLEIQRTEQGDSAMYLCASSPGGLWIIQYFGAGTRLSVL.

V usage is TRBV2 and J usage is TRBJ2-7, with D perhaps TRBD1 or TRBD2 (6 bases each). The CDR3 length is 15 residues. Looked up from germline, CDR1 is SNHLY and CDR2 is FYNNEI. Deletions cut 4 bases from V and 4 bases from J, with 17 bases between. The CDR3: CASSAGRGGGYEQYF. The CDR3 nucleotides read TGTGCCAGCAGTGCAGGAAGAGGAGGGGGTTACGAGCAGTACTTC.

This clone was detected a few times. The chain links TRBV19 to TRBJ2-2; tentatively, D is TRBD2 (6 bases). V was cut by 6 bases and J by 7 bases, with 21 bases left in between. The CDR3 extends over 16 amino acids. Looked up from germline, CDR1 is LNHDA and CDR2 is SQIVND (reference sequence). In DNA, the CDR3 is TGTGCCAGTAGGCCTTCGTTGGGCGGGGTTTACGGGGAGCTGTTTTTT. Encoded protein: CASRPSLGGVYGELFF. Full variable domain (outside the CDR3, taken from reference TRBV19 and TRBJ2-2): DGGITQSPKYLFRKEGQNVTLSCEQNLNHDAMYWYRQDPGQGLRLIYYSQIVNDFQKGDIAEGYSVSREKKESFPLTVTSAQKNPTAFYLCASRPSLGGVYGELFFGEGSRLTVL.

V is TRBV21-1 and J is TRBJ1-3. TRBV21-1 corresponds to a pseudogene. This CDR3 comprises 18 residues. The CDR3 nucleotides read TGTGCCAGCAGTTACGACCTGGCCACAACCGTCTCTGGAAACACCATATATTTT. Its translation is CASSYDLATTVSGNTIYF.

This sequence joins TRBV28 and TRBJ2-2; 9 bases align to TRBD2. The V gene end was trimmed by 10 bases and the J gene end by 2 bases; junction bases not matched to a gene: 8. The germline V gene encodes CDR1 MDHEN and CDR2 SYDVKM. The CDR3 is 15 residues long. CDR3 nucleotide sequence: TGTGCCACTAAGACTAGCGGCAAAAACACCGGGGAGCTGTTTTTT. It encodes CATKTSGKNTGELFF. The full variable domain, completed using reference TRBV28 and TRBJ2-2, is DVKVTQSSRYLVKRTGEKVFLECVQDMDHENMFWYRQDPGLGLRLIYFSYDVKMKEKGDIPEGYSVSREKKERFSLILESASTNQTSMYLCATKTSGKNTGELFFGEGSRLTVL.

The chain recombines TRBV28 with TRBJ2-3; tentatively, D is TRBD1 (6 bases). V was clipped by 6 bases and J by 4 bases, with 14 bases between them. The germline V gene has CDR1 MDHEN and CDR2 SYDVKM. CDR3 length equals 14 residues. This CDR3 is CASSQTNRADTQYF. CDR3 sequence (DNA): TGTGCCAGCAGCCAAACGAACAGGGCAGATACGCAGTATTTT.

This clone has only a few counts. The chain employs TRBV9 and TRBJ1-2; D is undetermined. The V end was cut by 6 bases, the J end by 1 base, with 7 bases between. This CDR3 region has 12 residues. CDR1 and CDR2 (germline): SGDLS, YYNGEE. The DNA for the CDR3 is TGTGCCAGCATGGATGTTAACTATGGCTACACCTTC. Encoded protein: CASMDVNYGYTF. Full variable domain (rest looked up from reference TRBV9 and TRBJ1-2): DSGVTQTPKHLITATGQRVTLRCSPRSGDLSVYWYQQSLDQGLQFLIQYYNGEERAKGNILERFSAQQFPDLHSELNLSSLELGDSALYFCASMDVNYGYTFGSGTRLTVV.

This chain uses TRBV5-1 with TRBJ1-1; D is unclear. Germline V gene data show CDR1 as SGHRS and CDR2 as YFSETQ. Trimming stripped 2 bases from V and 1 base from J, with 9 bases between. This CDR3 contains 14 residues. CDR3 in DNA: TGCGCCAGCAGCTTTCAGGTTGCGAACACTGAAGCTTTCTTT. Encoded protein: CASSFQVANTEAFF.